A selection of T cell receptor beta chains follows, all from one sample in a study of technical replicates of blood from several donors. TCRdb's copy holds only in-frame clones and misses some; the assay was immunoSEQ multiplex PCR. The sample lists 55,000 to 75,000 clones, about 92% occurring once. Sequences were obtained from PBMCs. These receptors were taken from a human donor in good health. Some clones in this sample may be carry-over from other donors' samples. The CDR3 runs from the conserved cysteine through the conserved F or W. Each record gives: CDR3 protein, CDR3 DNA, D gene, clone size, J gene, V gene. A D gene is named only where the DNA matches it firmly. Clone sizes are given selectively: once, few, many, or a class where the clone is expanded.

CASSLNAPGGELFF TGTGCCAGCAGCTTAAACGCCCCGGGCGGGGAGCTGTTTTTT NA once TRBJ2-2 TRBV7-3
CASSLVPGGFYEQYF TGTGCCAGCAGCTTGGTGCCAGGGGGCTTCTACGAGCAGTACTTC TRBD1 NA TRBJ2-7 TRBV5-4
CASSHLDSEQFF TGTGCCAGCAGCCACCTAGACAGTGAGCAGTTCTTC NA NA TRBJ2-1 TRBV7-2
CASSEVTANEKLFF TGTGCCAGCAGTGAGGTTACAGCTAATGAAAAACTGTTTTTT NA NA TRBJ1-4 TRBV2
CASSQVGSGMDSPLHF TGTGCCAGCAGCCAAGTCGGTTCGGGGATGGATTCACCCCTCCACTTT NA NA TRBJ1-6 TRBV4-2
CASSYTRGLDEQFF TGTGCCAGCAGTTACACCAGGGGGCTGGATGAGCAGTTCTTC TRBD1 NA TRBJ2-1 TRBV6-6
CASSLGGDEKLFF TGTGCCAGCAGCCTCGGAGGGGATGAAAAACTGTTTTTT NA NA TRBJ1-4 TRBV28
CASGGGGTYEQYF TGTGCCAGCGGAGGGGGGGGGACCTACGAGCAGTACTTC NA NA TRBJ2-7 TRBV6-5
CASSQEIRALNEKLFF TGTGCCAGCAGCCAAGAAATCAGGGCCCTTAATGAAAAACTGTTTTTT NA NA TRBJ1-4 TRBV4-2
CASRRDREETQYF TGTGCCAGCAGGAGGGACAGGGAAGAGACCCAGTACTTC TRBD1 NA TRBJ2-5 TRBV2
CASRGGNQPQHF TGTGCCAGCAGGGGAGGAAATCAGCCCCAGCATTTT NA NA TRBJ1-5 TRBV27
CASSQVRLAVNTDTQYF TGTGCCAGCAGCCAAGTGAGACTAGCGGTAAACACAGATACGCAGTATTTT TRBD2 once TRBJ2-3 TRBV14
CASSGGLAGDREQFF TGTGCCAGCAGCGGGGGACTAGCGGGGGATCGGGAGCAGTTCTTC TRBD2 NA TRBJ2-1 TRBV5-4
CASGPSGQGNHQETQYF TGTGCTAGTGGTCCCTCCGGACAGGGCAACCACCAAGAGACCCAGTACTTC TRBD1 NA TRBJ2-5 TRBV12-5
CSGHRPGKETEAFF TGCAGCGGCCATCGACCGGGGAAGGAGACTGAAGCTTTCTTT NA NA TRBJ1-1 TRBV29-1
CASSLLLAGGFYNEQFF TGTGCCAGCAGCTTGCTTCTCGCGGGGGGATTCTACAATGAGCAGTTCTTC TRBD2 NA TRBJ2-1 TRBV5-8
CASSSGTEQYF TGTGCCAGCAGTTCCGGGACAGAGCAGTACTTC NA NA TRBJ2-7 TRBV6-6
CASSTGGAGNTIYF TGCGCCAGCAGCACAGGGGGAGCTGGAAACACCATATATTTT TRBD1 NA TRBJ1-3 TRBV5-1
CASSLAGEDIQYF TGTGCCAGCAGCTTGGCCGGGGAAGACATTCAGTACTTC NA NA TRBJ2-4 TRBV5-6
CASSLGTVQETQYF TGCGCCAGCAGCTTGGGTACAGTACAAGAGACCCAGTACTTC NA NA TRBJ2-5 TRBV5-1
CASSQDMTGLNTEAFF TGCGCCAGCAGCCAAGACATGACAGGGTTGAATACTGAAGCTTTCTTT TRBD1 once TRBJ1-1 TRBV4-3
CSAMGSGEQYF TGCAGTGCCATGGGAAGCGGGGAGCAGTACTTC NA NA TRBJ2-7 TRBV20-1
CASSSRQGGYQPQHF TGTGCCAGCAGCTCAAGACAGGGAGGTTATCAGCCCCAGCATTTT TRBD1 NA TRBJ1-5 TRBV7-2
CASSSVTVSTNNEQFF TGTGCCAGCAGCTCCGTGACGGTTTCGACAAACAATGAGCAGTTCTTC NA NA TRBJ2-1 TRBV13
CAWSDLGANVLTF TGTGCCTGGAGTGATCTTGGGGCCAACGTCCTGACTTTC NA few TRBJ2-6 TRBV30
CASSSPGTGGNTIYF TGTGCCAGCTCATCCCCGGGGACAGGGGGAAACACCATATATTTT TRBD1 NA TRBJ1-3 TRBV18
CAGSSGLAGAELFF TGTGCCGGTTCTTCGGGACTAGCGGGAGCGGAGCTGTTTTTT TRBD2 NA TRBJ2-2 TRBV7-9
CASSSLTGNLRKQYF TGTGCCAGCAGCTCCTTGACAGGGAATTTGAGGAAGCAGTACTTC TRBD1 NA TRBJ2-7 TRBV7-2
CASSEPGQGNWELFF TGTGCCAGCAGTGAACCGGGACAGGGAAACTGGGAGCTGTTTTTT TRBD1 NA TRBJ2-2 TRBV6-1
CASSYSRQGDEQYF TGTGCCAGCAGTTACTCGCGACAGGGGGACGAGCAGTACTTC TRBD1 NA TRBJ2-7 TRBV6-5
CASSDAGRGEFF TGTGCCAGCAGTGATGCTGGACGCGGGGAGTTCTTC NA NA TRBJ2-1 TRBV2
CASSLGGAGNEQFF TGTGCCAGCAGCTTAGGGGGCGCGGGGAATGAGCAGTTCTTC NA NA TRBJ2-1 TRBV13
CASSVGSSLWVADTQYF TGTGCCAGCAGCGTAGGCTCTAGCTTATGGGTCGCAGATACGCAGTATTTT NA NA TRBJ2-3 TRBV9
CASSAGVTGPQYF TGTGCCAGCAGCGCCGGGGTGACGGGCCCACAGTACTTC NA NA TRBJ2-5 TRBV5-6
CASSLALRGGYTF TGTGCCAGCAGCTTAGCGCTCCGGGGGGGCTACACCTTC NA NA TRBJ1-2 TRBV7-2
CASSIWTGGTEEQYF TGTGCCAGTAGTATCTGGACAGGGGGTACTGAGGAGCAGTACTTC TRBD1 NA TRBJ2-7 TRBV19
CASSRENLGETQYF TGTGCCAGTTCCCGGGAGAACCTGGGAGAGACCCAGTACTTC NA NA TRBJ2-5 TRBV19
CASKEGGAGGNTEAFF TGTGCCAGTAAAGAAGGGGGCGCGGGGGGGAACACTGAAGCTTTCTTT TRBD1 NA TRBJ1-1 TRBV19
CASSPSVGTYEQYF TGTGCCAGCTCACCGAGCGTCGGTACCTACGAGCAGTACTTC NA NA TRBJ2-7 TRBV18
CASARAMRENEQYF TGTGCCAGCGCCAGGGCCATGCGGGAAAACGAGCAGTACTTC NA once TRBJ2-7 TRBV6-5